Below are 24 T cell receptor beta chains sequenced from a single sample in a study of blood T cell repertoires in COVID-19. Clones were read by immunoSEQ multiplex PCR, and TCRdb kept only the in-frame ones, dropping some. The sample records 250,000 to 350,000 clones, roughly 80% being singletons. Sequenced: peripheral blood. These receptor sequences come from a human donor with COVID-19, enrolled during active disease. The donor label of this sample is uncertain.

This clone has just a few counts. The rearrangement joins TRBV5-4 to TRBJ2-1; 8 bases align to TRBD2. Germline V gene sequence: CDR1 SGHNT, CDR2 YYREEE (reference sequence). The CDR3 length is 15 residues. The ends lost 0 bases at V and 7 bases at J; junction bases unmatched: 6. The CDR3, as DNA: TGTGCCAGCAGCTTGGAGGTAGCGGGAATAAATGAGCAGTTCTTC. Translated: CASSLEVAGINEQFF.

The V call is TRBV9, the J call TRBJ2-1; 9 positions match TRBD2. CDR3 length equals 16 residues. Unmatched junction bases numbered 4, after V lost 2 bases and J lost 1 base. In germline, CDR1 is SGDLS, CDR2 YYNGEE. The CDR3 nucleotides read TGTGCCAGCAGCGTTAAGCTAGCGGGGTCCTACAATGAGCAGTTCTTC. Protein: CASSVKLAGSYNEQFF.

As regards this clone: One junction end disagrees with the germline gene, perhaps due to a read error. The CDR3 sequence: CAGSLVTGNEQFF. CDR3 coding DNA: TGTGCCGGCAGCTTAGTAACGGGGAATGAGCAGTTCTTC. The chain joins TRBV7-2 to TRBJ2-1, with D possibly TRBD2 on 5 matching bases. The length of the CDR3 is 13 residues. Germline CDR1 and CDR2: SGHTA and FQGNSA.

The chain combines TRBV13 with TRBJ2-7; D uncertain. V gave up 1 base and J gave up 3 bases, with 4 bases separating them. Germline CDR1 is PRHDT and CDR2 is FYEKMQ (reference sequence). The CDR3 consists of 12 residues. CDR3 loop: CASSLDSYEQYF. The CDR3 DNA reads TGTGCCAGCAGCTTAGACAGCTACGAGCAGTACTTC. Variable domain in full (rest from reference TRBV13 and TRBJ2-7): AAGVIQSPRHLIKEKRETATLKCYPIPRHDTVYWYQQGPGQDPQFLISFYEKMQSDKGSIPDRFSAQQFSDYHSELNMSSLELGDSALYFCASSLDSYEQYFGPGTRLTVT.

This clone has ten or more counts. The chain links TRBV19 to TRBJ1-2; D is ambiguous. V gave up 7 bases and J gave up 5 bases, with 11 bases separating them. The germline V gene has CDR1 LNHDA and CDR2 SQIVND (reference sequence). CDR3 length: 12 amino acids. CDR3 nucleotides: TGTGCCAGTACCATCGGGGAGTATGGCTACACCTTC. This sequence encodes CASTIGEYGYTF.

The chain has TRBV6-1 and TRBJ2-7; 10 bases fit TRBD2. The germline V gene has CDR1 MNHNS and CDR2 SASEGT. V lost 5 bases and J lost 6; bases outside the gene matches: 4. The CDR3 sequence is 13 residues long. The CDR3 sequence: CASSRLAGVEQYF. The CDR3 DNA is TGTGCCAGCAGTCGCCTAGCGGGAGTCGAGCAGTACTTC.

J is TRBJ1-2 and V is TRBV7-8; a possible D gene is TRBD1 (5 bases). The V gene's germline CDR1 is SGHVS and CDR2 FQNEAQ. This CDR3 is 14 amino acids long. Between the trimmed V and J ends, which lost 0 bases and 6 bases, there was a span of 11 bases. This chain's CDR3 is CASSLAQGADGYTF. DNA for the CDR3: TGTGCCAGCAGCTTAGCGCAAGGGGCGGATGGCTACACCTTC.

This chain links TRBV19 with TRBJ2-5, with 15 bases identical to TRBD2. V trimming: 0 bases; J trimming: 3 bases; junction bases outside the gene matches: 8. Germline V lookup: CDR1 LNHDA, CDR2 SQIVND (reference sequence). This CDR3 contains 19 residues. CDR3 residues: CASSIDKGLAGGAKETQYF. CDR3 in DNA: TGTGCCAGTAGTATAGATAAGGGACTAGCGGGGGGCGCCAAAGAGACCCAGTACTTC.

The rearrangement joins TRBV12-2 to TRBJ2-3; the D call in the table, TRBD1, was not verified against the DNA. TRBV12-2 is annotated as a pseudogene. This CDR3 region has 15 residues. The CDR3 sequence: CASRGLAGRTDTQYF. CDR3 sequence (DNA): TGTGCAAGTCGGGGCTTGGCAGGGCGGACAGATACGCAGTATTTT.

CDR3 sequence (DNA): TGTGCCAGCAGCCTCTCCCAGGGGACTGAAGCTTTCTTT. Its translation: CASSLSQGTEAFF. The chain has TRBV9 and TRBJ1-1, with a tentative D call TRBD1 (6 bases). The CDR3 covers 13 residues. Germline V gene data show CDR1 as SGDLS and CDR2 as YYNGEE. Trimming took off 4 bases at V and 5 bases at J, with 12 bases between the two ends.

DNA for the CDR3: TGTGCCAGCAGCGTAACCCCCGACAGGGGTCAAACTGAAGCTTTCTTT. The encoded protein is CASSVTPDRGQTEAFF. The J gene is TRBJ1-1, the V gene TRBV9, with 8 nucleotides matching TRBD1. Germline CDR1 is SGDLS and CDR2 is YYNGEE. The CDR3 extends over 16 amino acids. V shed 1 base and J 5 bases; nucleotides not matched to a gene: 10. The entire variable domain, with the rest obtained from reference TRBV9 and TRBJ1-1, is as follows: DSGVTQTPKHLITATGQRVTLRCSPRSGDLSVYWYQQSLDQGLQFLIQYYNGEERAKGNILERFSAQQFPDLHSELNLSSLELGDSALYFCASSVTPDRGQTEAFFGQGTRLTVV.

Points on this clone: The sample holds other DNA sequences that translate to the same CDR3. This sequence joins TRBV5-4 and TRBJ2-7, with 14 bases fitting TRBD2. V lost 4 bases, J lost 4 bases, and 4 bases stayed unmatched. Germline V gene data show CDR1 as SGHNT and CDR2 as YYREEE (reference sequence). The CDR3 loop spans 15 amino acids. Written as DNA, the CDR3 is TGTGCCAGCAGCCCGGGACTAGCGGGAGTTTACGAGCAGTACTTC. Translated, it gives CASSPGLAGVYEQYF.

This clone has just one count. The chain recombines TRBV19 with TRBJ1-1; unclear D gene. This CDR3 contains 11 residues. Trimming left V 6 bases short and J 1 base short, with 3 bases between. From germline, CDR1 is LNHDA and CDR2 SQIVND (reference sequence). CDR3: CASRQNTEAFF. CDR3 sequence (DNA): TGTGCCAGTAGACAGAACACTGAAGCTTTCTTT.

This clone was seen many times. The chain recombines TRBV7-9 with TRBJ2-1; TRBD1 might be the D (5 bases). V dropped 2 bases and J dropped 6 bases, with 5 bases sitting between them. The CDR3 runs 12 residues. Germline V gene sequence: CDR1 SEHNR, CDR2 FQNEAQ (reference sequence). Written as DNA, the CDR3 is TGTGCCAGCAGCTTAAGGGGCAATGAGCAGTTCTTC. Its protein is CASSLRGNEQFF.

The chain is built from TRBV5-1 and TRBJ2-3, with 8 bases lining up with TRBD2. CDR1 and CDR2 (germline): SGHRS, YFSETQ. This CDR3 contains 16 residues. After removal of 1 base from V and 4 bases from J, the junction contained 8 bases not matched to a gene. CDR3 DNA sequence: TGCGCCAGCAGCTTGACTGGGACTAGTTTTTCAGATACGCAGTATTTT. This gives the protein CASSLTGTSFSDTQYF.

The chain recombines TRBV29-1 with TRBJ2-5; D perhaps matches TRBD1 (6 bases). The germline CDR1 and CDR2 sequences are SQVTM and ANQGSEA. The CDR3 length is 13 residues. Trimming removed 7 bases from V and 2 bases from J, with 14 bases in between. Written as DNA, the CDR3 is TGCAGCGCAACGGACAGCACGCAAGAGACCCAGTACTTC. This sequence encodes CSATDSTQETQYF. The whole variable domain, remainder taken from reference TRBV29-1 and TRBJ2-5, is SAVISQKPSRDICQRGTSLTIQCQVDSQVTMMFWYRQQPGQSLTLIATANQGSEATYESGFVIDKFPISRPNLTFSTLTVSNMSPEDSSIYLCSATDSTQETQYFGPGTRLLVL.

The chain uses TRBV9 and TRBJ1-1; 7 nucleotides match TRBD1. Trimming removed 0 bases from V and 0 bases from J; junction bases left unmatched: 5. Germline V gives CDR1 SGDLS, CDR2 YYNGEE. This CDR3 is 16 amino acids long. CDR3 amino acids: CASSVGTGAMNTEAFF. CDR3 DNA sequence: TGTGCCAGCAGCGTAGGTACAGGGGCTATGAACACTGAAGCTTTCTTT.

This clone occurred once. The V gene is TRBV5-5, the J gene TRBJ1-6, with D hard to call. The length of the CDR3 is 13 residues. V lost 0 bases to trimming and J lost 9 bases, with 7 bases between them. Looked up from germline, CDR1 is SGHKS and CDR2 is YYEKEE (reference sequence). CDR3 bases: TGTGCCAGCAGCTTGGGTCAATTTTCACCCCTCCACTTT. This codes for CASSLGQFSPLHF.

The J gene is TRBJ1-6, the V gene TRBV19; D call uncertain. Germline CDR1 is LNHDA and CDR2 is SQIVND (reference sequence). The CDR3 consists of 15 residues. V was cut by 5 bases and J by 6 bases, with 14 bases left in between. CDR3 in DNA: TGTGCCAGTAGTGACACTGGATGGATTAATTCACCCCTCCACTTT. It yields the protein CASSDTGWINSPLHF.

J is TRBJ2-1 and V is TRBV5-1, with 11 bases lining up with TRBD2. Trimming at V came to 3 bases and at J to 9 bases, leaving 8 bases not matched to a gene. Germline CDR1 and CDR2: SGHRS and YFSETQ. CDR3 length equals 15 residues. CDR3 nucleotide sequence: TGCGCCAGCAGCTACTTAGCGGGAGGGCCCGCTGAGCAGTTCTTC. This codes for CASSYLAGGPAEQFF.

This clone was seen only a few times. This rearrangement joins TRBV19 to TRBJ1-5, with D possibly being TRBD1 (5 bases). This CDR3 region has 15 residues. CDR1 LNHDA and CDR2 SQIVND come from the germline V gene (reference sequence). V gave up 7 bases and J gave up 5 bases, with 18 bases separating them. The CDR3 protein is CASTVLAGTDQPQHF. The DNA for the CDR3 is TGTGCCAGTACCGTCCTGGCAGGGACTGATCAGCCCCAGCATTTT.

The gene calls are TRBV3-1 (or the pseudogene TRBV3-2) and TRBJ2-1; 7 bases match TRBD2. CDR1 and CDR2 (germline): LGHDT, YNNKEL (reference sequence). J was trimmed by 8 bases and V by 2 bases; bases with no gene match: 18. CDR3 size: 18 residues. Here the CDR3 DNA reads TGTGCCAGCAGCCAATGGGAAGCTAGCGGTTCTTCCAGCGATGAGCAGTTCTTC. As protein: CASSQWEASGSSSDEQFF.

The rearrangement uses TRBV9 and TRBJ1-5; 10 positions match TRBD1. Trimming removed 3 bases from V and 7 bases from J; junction bases left unmatched: 13. Germline CDR1 SGDLS, CDR2 YYNGEE. This CDR3 contains 17 residues. This chain's CDR3 is CASSDKRGTGDWQPQHF. The DNA for the CDR3 is TGTGCCAGCAGCGACAAGCGGGGGACAGGGGATTGGCAGCCCCAGCATTTT.

This clone has just a few counts. The CDR3 DNA is TGTGCCATAGGACAGGCCTACGAGCAGTACTTC. Protein product: CAIGQAYEQYF. The rearrangement uses TRBV10-3 and TRBJ2-7; 7 nucleotides align to TRBD1. The CDR3 length is 11 residues. From germline, CDR1 is ENHRY and CDR2 SYGVKD. The junction had 1 base not matched to a gene; V was cut back by 9 bases and J by 2 bases.